This is a list of T cell receptor beta chains from one sample in a study of T cell responses to AZD1222 COVID-19 vaccine. TCRdb's table, derived via immunoSEQ multiplex PCR, lists solely in-frame clones and lacks some. The data contain about 99,000 clones, around 91% of them singletons. The specimen comprised peripheral blood, sampled on day 0 of AZD1222 vaccination. The receptors shown here come from an adult in good health. Each CDR3 is given with its conserved first and last residue. D genes are given only for firm matches. Where a row states a size, it is once, few, many or the class of an expanded clone; other rows omit it.

CDR3aa: CASSIGQGYEQFF
CDR3nt: TGTGCCAGTAGTATAGGGCAGGGGTATGAGCAGTTCTTC
j_gene: TRBJ2-1
d_gene: .
v_gene: TRBV19
abundance: .

CDR3aa: CASSPGTGSDNEQFF
CDR3nt: TGCGCCAGCAGCCCCGGGACAGGGTCTGACAATGAGCAGTTCTTC
j_gene: TRBJ2-1
d_gene: TRBD1
v_gene: TRBV5-1
abundance: .

CDR3aa: CASSLANLGVYQETQYF
CDR3nt: TGTGCCAGCAGCCTAGCCAACCTGGGGGTTTACCAAGAGACCCAGTACTTC
j_gene: TRBJ2-5
d_gene: .
v_gene: TRBV7-2
abundance: .

CDR3aa: CAPLAWGSTDTQYF
CDR3nt: TGTGCCCCTTTAGCGTGGGGGAGCACAGATACGCAGTATTTT
j_gene: TRBJ2-3
d_gene: .
v_gene: TRBV10-3
abundance: .

CDR3aa: CASSESSGGKGREQYF
CDR3nt: TGCGCCAGCAGTGAGTCGAGCGGGGGAAAGGGACGCGAGCAGTACTTC
j_gene: TRBJ2-7
d_gene: TRBD2
v_gene: TRBV10-1
abundance: .

CDR3aa: CASSVAGQGNYGYTF
CDR3nt: TGTGCCAGCAGCGTAGCTGGACAGGGCAACTATGGCTACACCTTC
j_gene: TRBJ1-2
d_gene: TRBD1
v_gene: TRBV9
abundance: .

CDR3aa: CASSLGNVPAGAPYEQYF
CDR3nt: TGTGCCAGCAGCTTGGGGAACGTCCCAGCGGGAGCACCTTACGAGCAGTACTTC
j_gene: TRBJ2-7
d_gene: TRBD2
v_gene: TRBV5-8
abundance: .

CDR3aa: CASSPPGGGETQYF
CDR3nt: TGTGCCAGCTCACCGCCAGGGGGTGGAGAGACCCAGTACTTC
j_gene: TRBJ2-5
d_gene: TRBD1
v_gene: TRBV18
abundance: few

CDR3aa: CASSYRSGYGYTF
CDR3nt: TGTGCCAGCAGTTACCGATCAGGATATGGCTACACCTTC
j_gene: TRBJ1-2
d_gene: .
v_gene: TRBV6-5
abundance: .

CDR3aa: CALGVVRAQDTQYF
CDR3nt: TGTGCCCTCGGGGTAGTCCGGGCCCAAGATACGCAGTATTTT
j_gene: TRBJ2-3
d_gene: .
v_gene: TRBV7-9
abundance: .

CDR3aa: CASSAVTPGEGTEAFF
CDR3nt: TGCGCCAGCAGCGCCGTGACCCCTGGCGAGGGCACTGAAGCTTTCTTT
j_gene: TRBJ1-1
d_gene: .
v_gene: TRBV10-2
abundance: .

CDR3aa: CASRRGGFGGTQYF
CDR3nt: TGTGCCAGTAGAAGAGGAGGTTTTGGGGGTACCCAGTACTTC
j_gene: TRBJ2-5
d_gene: .
v_gene: TRBV19
abundance: .

CDR3aa: CASRSTSGARYF
CDR3nt: TGTGCCAGCCGATCGACTAGCGGGGCCAGGTATTTT
j_gene: TRBJ2-3
d_gene: TRBD2
v_gene: TRBV6-5
abundance: .

CDR3aa: CASSIPGTGVGYTF
CDR3nt: TGTGCCAGTAGTATCCCCGGGACAGGGGTCGGCTACACCTTC
j_gene: TRBJ1-2
d_gene: TRBD1
v_gene: TRBV19
abundance: once

CDR3aa: CASSPPGSGEQYF
CDR3nt: TGTGCCAGCTCACCACCCGGGTCGGGAGAGCAGTACTTC
j_gene: TRBJ2-7
d_gene: .
v_gene: TRBV18
abundance: .

CDR3aa: CASSRDTEQFF
CDR3nt: TGCGCCAGCAGCCGGGACACTGAGCAGTTCTTC
j_gene: TRBJ2-1
d_gene: .
v_gene: TRBV5-1
abundance: .

CDR3aa: CASSLGLPGELFF
CDR3nt: TGTGCCAGCAGCTTGGGGCTACCCGGGGAGCTGTTTTTT
j_gene: TRBJ2-2
d_gene: .
v_gene: TRBV5-4
abundance: once

CDR3aa: CASSFGTYSTDTQYF
CDR3nt: TGTGCCAGCAGTTTTGGGACCTATAGCACAGATACGCAGTATTTT
j_gene: TRBJ2-3
d_gene: .
v_gene: TRBV28
abundance: .

CDR3aa: CASSPSGDLPGNTIYF
CDR3nt: TGTGCCAGCTCACCCTCAGGGGACTTACCTGGAAACACCATATATTTT
j_gene: TRBJ1-3
d_gene: .
v_gene: TRBV18
abundance: .

CDR3aa: CASSQGGAGNTIYF
CDR3nt: TGCGCCAGCAGCCAAGGGGGGGCGGGAAACACCATATATTTT
j_gene: TRBJ1-3
d_gene: .
v_gene: TRBV4-1
abundance: once

CDR3aa: CAWSVIEGDEQFF
CDR3nt: TGTGCCTGGAGTGTAATAGAAGGCGATGAGCAGTTCTTC
j_gene: TRBJ2-1
d_gene: .
v_gene: TRBV30
abundance: .

CDR3aa: CASSDDVSEGGSRQPQHF
CDR3nt: TGCGCCAGCAGCGACGACGTAAGCGAGGGTGGGTCTCGTCAGCCCCAGCATTTT
j_gene: TRBJ1-5
d_gene: .
v_gene: TRBV4-1
abundance: .

CDR3aa: CASNQKETQYF
CDR3nt: TGTGCCAGCAATCAGAAAGAGACCCAGTACTTC
j_gene: TRBJ2-5
d_gene: .
v_gene: TRBV6-4
abundance: .

CDR3aa: CASSVGSGGYEQYF
CDR3nt: TGTGCCAGCAGCGTCGGGAGTGGTGGCTACGAGCAGTACTTC
j_gene: TRBJ2-7
d_gene: .
v_gene: TRBV9
abundance: .

CDR3aa: CASSQDLATAKNIQYF
CDR3nt: TGCGCCAGCAGCCAAGATCTGGCGACAGCCAAAAACATTCAGTACTTC
j_gene: TRBJ2-4
d_gene: .
v_gene: TRBV4-3
abundance: .

CDR3aa: CASSRGNTEAFF
CDR3nt: TGTGCCAGCAGCAGAGGGAACACTGAAGCTTTCTTT
j_gene: TRBJ1-1
d_gene: .
v_gene: TRBV7-6
abundance: once

CDR3aa: CASSLAGGPYNEQFF
CDR3nt: TGTGCCAGCAGCTTAGCGGGAGGGCCCTACAATGAGCAGTTCTTC
j_gene: TRBJ2-1
d_gene: TRBD2
v_gene: TRBV7-9
abundance: .

CDR3aa: CASSPISGTGAVEQFF
CDR3nt: TGTGCCAGCTCACCAATTTCCGGGACAGGGGCGGTTGAGCAGTTCTTC
j_gene: TRBJ2-1
d_gene: TRBD1
v_gene: TRBV18
abundance: once

CDR3aa: CASSQDYYNEQFF
CDR3nt: TGTGCCAGCAGTCAAGACTACTACAATGAGCAGTTCTTC
j_gene: TRBJ2-1
d_gene: .
v_gene: TRBV6-4
abundance: .

CDR3aa: CASSADDSYEQYF
CDR3nt: TGTGCCAGCAGTGCGGACGACTCCTACGAGCAGTACTTC
j_gene: TRBJ2-7
d_gene: .
v_gene: TRBV27
abundance: .

CDR3aa: CAISDRGASYEQYF
CDR3nt: TGTGCCATCAGTGACAGGGGGGCCTCCTACGAGCAGTACTTC
j_gene: TRBJ2-7
d_gene: .
v_gene: TRBV10-3
abundance: few

CDR3aa: CASSEIWETQYF
CDR3nt: TGTGCCAGCAGTGAAATCTGGGAGACCCAGTACTTC
j_gene: TRBJ2-5
d_gene: .
v_gene: TRBV7-2
abundance: .

CDR3aa: CASSPTSSDTQYF
CDR3nt: TGTGCCAGCAGCCCCACTAGTTCAGATACGCAGTATTTT
j_gene: TRBJ2-3
d_gene: .
v_gene: TRBV27
abundance: .

CDR3aa: CASSQVAGLALNQPQHF
CDR3nt: TGTGCCAGCAGCCAAGTGGCAGGGCTCGCCCTCAATCAGCCCCAGCATTTT
j_gene: TRBJ1-5
d_gene: .
v_gene: TRBV4-2
abundance: .

CDR3aa: CASSEWYREETQYF
CDR3nt: TGTGCCAGCAGTGAATGGTACAGGGAAGAGACCCAGTACTTC
j_gene: TRBJ2-5
d_gene: .
v_gene: TRBV2
abundance: few

CDR3aa: CASLRDRSSPLHF
CDR3nt: TGTGCCAGCCTACGGGACAGGTCCTCACCCCTCCACTTT
j_gene: TRBJ1-6
d_gene: TRBD1
v_gene: TRBV27
abundance: .

CDR3aa: CASSISTAAYEQYF
CDR3nt: TGTGCCAGTAGTATTAGCACAGCCGCCTACGAGCAGTACTTC
j_gene: TRBJ2-7
d_gene: .
v_gene: TRBV19
abundance: .

CDR3aa: CASSFQTGGTEAFF
CDR3nt: TGTGCCAGCAGCTTCCAGACAGGGGGCACTGAAGCTTTCTTT
j_gene: TRBJ1-1
d_gene: TRBD1
v_gene: TRBV11-2
abundance: once

CDR3aa: CAISNRDDGYTF
CDR3nt: TGTGCCATCAGTAACAGGGATGATGGCTACACCTTC
j_gene: TRBJ1-2
d_gene: .
v_gene: TRBV10-3
abundance: .

CDR3aa: CAWTSLQGGNTQYF
CDR3nt: TGTGCCTGGACCAGCCTTCAGGGGGGGAATACGCAGTATTTT
j_gene: TRBJ2-3
d_gene: .
v_gene: TRBV30
abundance: .

CDR3aa: CASSLEGVPYNEQFF
CDR3nt: TGTGCCAGCAGCTTAGAGGGAGTCCCCTACAATGAGCAGTTCTTC
j_gene: TRBJ2-1
d_gene: .
v_gene: TRBV7-2
abundance: .

CDR3aa: CASSYGTGSNGDTQYF
CDR3nt: TGTGCCAGCAGTTACGGGACAGGGTCGAATGGAGATACGCAGTATTTT
j_gene: TRBJ2-3
d_gene: TRBD1
v_gene: TRBV6-2/TRBV6-3
abundance: .

CDR3aa: CASSSRTDTQYF
CDR3nt: TGTGCCAGCAGCTCCCGGACAGATACGCAGTATTTT
j_gene: TRBJ2-3
d_gene: .
v_gene: TRBV5-4
abundance: .

CDR3aa: CASSRQGGGVNNEQFF
CDR3nt: TGTGCCAGCTCACGACAGGGAGGGGGGGTCAACAATGAGCAGTTCTTC
j_gene: TRBJ2-1
d_gene: .
v_gene: TRBV18
abundance: once

CDR3aa: CASSEGTADYGYTF
CDR3nt: TGTGCCAGCAGTGAAGGGACAGCGGACTATGGCTACACCTTC
j_gene: TRBJ1-2
d_gene: .
v_gene: TRBV6-1
abundance: .

CDR3aa: CASRHNRGISYEQYF
CDR3nt: TGTGCCAGCAGACATAACAGGGGGATCTCCTACGAGCAGTACTTC
j_gene: TRBJ2-7
d_gene: TRBD1
v_gene: TRBV27
abundance: .

CDR3aa: CASSLEVAGYGYTF
CDR3nt: TGTGCCAGCAGCTTAGAGGTGGCAGGCTATGGCTACACCTTC
j_gene: TRBJ1-2
d_gene: .
v_gene: TRBV7-9
abundance: .

CDR3aa: CASSKGVDTQYF
CDR3nt: TGCGCCAGCAGTAAAGGCGTCGATACGCAGTATTTT
j_gene: TRBJ2-3
d_gene: .
v_gene: TRBV10-2
abundance: .

CDR3aa: CASSASGTGEDEQYF
CDR3nt: TGTGCCAGCAGCGCCTCCGGGACAGGGGAGGACGAGCAGTACTTC
j_gene: TRBJ2-7
d_gene: TRBD1
v_gene: TRBV9
abundance: few